A few counts support the clone carrying this TCR beta chain. The antigen is not known. The CDR3 is 13 amino acids. CDR1 is MGHRA and CDR2 is YSYEKL in the germline V gene. Trimming removed 2 bases at V and 6 bases at J, with 7 bases between. This entry belongs to a study of T cells after yellow fever vaccination. TCRdb re-analysed the 5' RACE reads in MiXCR, keeping a single row per CDR3 protein. The sample has 500,000 to 650,000 distinct CDR3 sequences, roughly 17% seen once. Whole-study findings and limits: Most clones from primary vaccination resurfaced after the booster (around 97% CD4, around 91% CD8). CD4 and CD8 compartments shared a small share of clonotypes, likely from convergent recombination.

Specimen: PBMCs, collected 5 days after the first yellow fever vaccination. The chain has TRBV4-1 and TRBJ2-2, with D perhaps given as TRBD1 or TRBD2 (5 bases each). The source is a young man who received the YFV17D yellow fever vaccine. The CDR3 loop is CASSQRGAGELFF. CDR3 bases: TGCGCCAGCAGCCAAAGAGGGGCCGGGGAGCTGTTTTTT.